This T cell receptor beta chain comes out of a study of blood T cells in healthy people across ages. The draw of peripheral blood yielded approximately 10 milliliters from each donor. About this clonotype itself: The antigen is unknown.

Primed by a sample-barcoded 5' primer and a J-beta primer mix, a second PCR proceeded for 7 to 11 cycles. In TCRdb, the 5' RACE reads were re-called with MiXCR into one record per CDR3 protein. The data hold 1.5 million to 2 million distinct CDR3 sequences, with 35% to 50% observed a single time. Study-wide points: When one million T cells were used, diversity estimates were thought to be underestimates. Getting older went along with TCR beta diversity per million T cells dropping roughly linearly.

Sequencing input: blood. This TCR came from a human donor in good health.

CDR3 nucleotides: TGTGCCAGCAGCCCCTCCGGGCTAGCCACAGATACGCAGTATTTT. This codes for CASSPSGLATDTQYF. The J gene is TRBJ2-3, the V gene TRBV7-2; D is perhaps TRBD2 (5 bases). CDR1 is SGHTA and CDR2 is FQGNSA in the germline V gene. The CDR3 extends over 15 amino acids. Trimming left V 5 bases short and J 2 bases short, with 14 bases between.